These T cell receptor beta chains were read from a single sample in a study of graft-versus-host responses after intestinal transplantation. The antigens for these receptors are not known. Sequencing was performed with immunoSEQ multiplex PCR; in TCRdb, only in-frame clones are kept and a portion is missing. This sample has around 90,000 clones, with less than 95% found just once. The starting material was unstimulated CD4+ T cells sorted from spleen or lymph node cells, obtained before transplant. The receptors stem from a human donor who was the organ donor for an intestinal transplant. CDR3s include the opening cysteine and the closing phenylalanine or tryptophan. D genes are given only for firm matches. Size tells how often a clone was seen (once, few, many) or the class of an expanded clone, and some rows leave it out.

D	V	J	size	DNA	CDR3
.	TRBV5-6	TRBJ1-1	.	TGTGCCAGCAGCTTGATCGGGTCCACTGAAGCTTTCTTT	CASSLIGSTEAFF
TRBD2	TRBV5-1	TRBJ2-7	.	TGCGCCAGCAGCTTGGCCAGCGGGGGGCCCTACGAGCAGTACTTC	CASSLASGGPYEQYF
.	TRBV11-3	TRBJ1-2	.	TGTGCCAGCAGCCTCGGAGGAGGGGGGGCCCGCGGCTACACCTTC	CASSLGGGGARGYTF
.	TRBV27	TRBJ2-5	.	TGTGCCAGCACTCGCCACTTCGGCCAAGAGACCCAGTACTTC	CASTRHFGQETQYF
.	TRBV14	TRBJ2-7	.	TGTGCCAGCAGCCAGGGCGGACGAGGGCTGTACTCCTACGAGCAGTACTTC	CASSQGGRGLYSYEQYF
TRBD1	TRBV5-4	TRBJ2-7	.	TGTGCCAGCAGCTTTACGGGACAGGGCTCCTACGAGCAGTACTTC	CASSFTGQGSYEQYF
.	TRBV6-1	TRBJ2-2	.	TGTGCCAGCACCAACCGGGGGACCGCCCTTAGGGAGCTGTTTTTT	CASTNRGTALRELFF
.	TRBV6-1	TRBJ2-3	.	TGTGCCAGCAGTTTGGGGTTGAGCACAGATACGCAGTATTTT	CASSLGLSTDTQYF
.	TRBV6-5	TRBJ1-1	.	TGTGCCAGCAGTTATATAGGGGACACTGAAGCTTTCTTT	CASSYIGDTEAFF
TRBD1	TRBV7-9	TRBJ1-1	.	TGTGCCAGCAGCCCAGGGGGGGCCTCAACAGGGGAAAACACTGAAGCTTTCTTT	CASSPGGASTGENTEAFF
TRBD2	TRBV6-1	TRBJ2-3	.	TGTGCCAGCAGTGAATTAGCGGGGGGAACCACAGATACGCAGTATTTT	CASSELAGGTTDTQYF
TRBD2	TRBV9	TRBJ2-2	.	TGTGCCAGCAGCGTAGTACTAGCGGGGCCCGGGGAGCTGTTTTTT	CASSVVLAGPGELFF
.	TRBV15	TRBJ2-5	.	TGTGCCACCAGCAGAGATTGGGCTAGCAGCCCTGAGACCCAGTACTTC	CATSRDWASSPETQYF
.	TRBV19	TRBJ1-5	.	TGTGCCAGTAGTGAGTTTGGTCAGCCCCAGCATTTT	CASSEFGQPQHF
.	TRBV7-9	TRBJ1-1	.	TGTGCCAGCAGCTCCCCGGGGGTTAGCACTGAAGCTTTCTTT	CASSSPGVSTEAFF
TRBD1	TRBV5-1	TRBJ1-4	.	TGCGCCAGCAGTACCGGGACAGGGCTTGAAAAACTGTTTTTT	CASSTGTGLEKLFF
.	TRBV6-5	TRBJ1-4	.	TGTGCCAGCAGGGCCCCGGGGGACACTAATGAAAAACTGTTTTTT	CASRAPGDTNEKLFF
TRBD2	TRBV11-2	TRBJ2-3	.	TGTGCCAGCAGCACAACTAGCGGGGGGAGGGATACGCAGTATTTT	CASSTTSGGRDTQYF
.	TRBV9	TRBJ1-1	.	TGTGCCAGCAGCGTAAGTCAGAACACTGAAGCTTTCTTT	CASSVSQNTEAFF
TRBD1	TRBV11-2	TRBJ1-2	once	TGTGCCAGCAGGCAAGGGACAGGTGCCAACTATGGCTACACCTTC	CASRQGTGANYGYTF
.	TRBV7-2	TRBJ1-3	.	TGTGCCAGCAGCTTAGGCAGCGGTCCCTCTGGGGCCTCTGGAAACACCATATATTTT	CASSLGSGPSGASGNTIYF
.	TRBV6-5	TRBJ1-2	.	TGTGCCAGCAGTGAAACAGAGTTTGCTTTTACCTTC	CASSETEFAFTF
.	TRBV7-9	TRBJ2-3	.	TGTGCCAGCGGGACGGCTGATACGCAGTATTTT	CASGTADTQYF
.	TRBV5-6	TRBJ1-1	.	TGTGCCAGCAGCAGCCTGGATTGGGGGTCTATGAACACTGAAGCTTTCTTT	CASSSLDWGSMNTEAFF